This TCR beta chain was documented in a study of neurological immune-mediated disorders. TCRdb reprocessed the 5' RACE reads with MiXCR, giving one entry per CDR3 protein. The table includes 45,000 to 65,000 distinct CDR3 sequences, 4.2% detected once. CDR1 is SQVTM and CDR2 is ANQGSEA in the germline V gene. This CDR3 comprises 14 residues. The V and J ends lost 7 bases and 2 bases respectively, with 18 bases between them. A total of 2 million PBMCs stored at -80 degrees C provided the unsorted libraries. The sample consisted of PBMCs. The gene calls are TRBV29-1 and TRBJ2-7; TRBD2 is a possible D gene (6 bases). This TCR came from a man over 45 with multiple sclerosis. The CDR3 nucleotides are TGCAGCGCCGGTGGGGCGGGGAACACCTACGAGCAGTACTTC. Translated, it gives CSAGGAGNTYEQYF.